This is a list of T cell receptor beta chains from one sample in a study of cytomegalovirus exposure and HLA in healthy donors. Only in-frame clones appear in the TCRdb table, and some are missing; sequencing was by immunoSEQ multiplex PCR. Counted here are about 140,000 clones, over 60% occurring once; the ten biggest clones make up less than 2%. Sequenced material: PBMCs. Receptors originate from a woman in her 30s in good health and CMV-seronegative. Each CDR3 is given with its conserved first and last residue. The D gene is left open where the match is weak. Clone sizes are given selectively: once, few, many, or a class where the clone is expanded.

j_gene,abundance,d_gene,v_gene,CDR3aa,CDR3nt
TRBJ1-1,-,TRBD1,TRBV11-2,CASSPSSRGQAFF,TGTGCCAGCAGCCCCTCAAGCAGGGGGCAAGCTTTCTTT
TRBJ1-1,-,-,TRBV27,CASSFGGNTEAFF,TGTGCCAGCAGTTTCGGGGGGAACACTGAAGCTTTCTTT
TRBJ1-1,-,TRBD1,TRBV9,CASSVVPEGARTEAFF,TGTGCCAGCAGCGTAGTCCCCGAGGGGGCGAGGACTGAAGCTTTCTTT
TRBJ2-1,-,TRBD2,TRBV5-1,CASSTTSGVSNEQFF,TGCGCCAGCAGCACGACTAGCGGGGTATCCAATGAGCAGTTCTTC
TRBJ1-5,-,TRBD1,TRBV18,CASSPMASDRGLYQPQHF,TGTGCCAGCTCACCAATGGCCTCGGACAGGGGTTTGTATCAGCCCCAGCATTTT
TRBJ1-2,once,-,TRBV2,CASSESVGYTF,TGTGCCAGCAGTGAATCAGTTGGCTACACCTTC
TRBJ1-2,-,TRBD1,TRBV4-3,CASSRTPGQGLLRDGYTF,TGCGCCAGCAGCCGGACTCCGGGACAGGGTCTTCTTCGGGATGGCTACACCTTC
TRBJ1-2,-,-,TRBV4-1,CASSLTPDGQSTRYGYTF,TGCGCCAGCAGCCTAACCCCAGATGGACAGTCGACGCGCTATGGCTACACCTTC
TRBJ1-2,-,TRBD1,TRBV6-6,CASSYSGTGDYGYTF,TGTGCCAGCAGTTATTCCGGGACAGGGGACTATGGCTACACCTTC
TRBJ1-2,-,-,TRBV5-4,CASSSLAGAHGYTF,TGTGCCAGCAGCTCCCTCGCAGGGGCCCATGGCTACACCTTC
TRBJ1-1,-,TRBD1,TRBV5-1,CASSSGQMNTEAFF,TGCGCCAGCAGCTCGGGACAGATGAACACTGAAGCTTTCTTT
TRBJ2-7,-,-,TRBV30,CAWSVGTSYEQYF,TGTGCCTGGAGTGTAGGTACTAGCTACGAGCAGTACTTC
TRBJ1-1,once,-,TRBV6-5,CASSRGTVNTEAFF,TGTGCCAGCAGTCGCGGGACGGTGAACACTGAAGCTTTCTTT
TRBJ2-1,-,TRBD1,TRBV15,CATSRPPGRDSGEFF,TGTGCCACCAGCAGACCCCCGGGCCGGGACAGTGGTGAGTTCTTC
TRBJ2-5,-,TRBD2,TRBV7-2,CASSSPLGLAGVETQYF,TGTGCCAGCAGCTCCCCCCTTGGACTAGCGGGGGTAGAGACCCAGTACTTC